This T cell receptor (beta chain) was sequenced in a study of blood T cell repertoires in COVID-19. Study summary: Whether acute or convalescent, the COVID-19 samples came from the United States, Italy and Spain.

In the original workflow: Amplification of reference gene primers was used by the study to estimate nucleated cell counts. The protocol was immunoSEQ multiplex PCR, while the TCRdb copy is restricted to in-frame clones and leaves out a portion. V, J and clone size are taken as reported in that table, and D and trimming were inferred from the DNA itself. The sample holds tens of thousands of clones; around 90% are singletons and the top ten take over 2.5%. Germline CDR1 LGHNA, CDR2 YSLEER. The CDR3 has 16 amino acids. The J segment lost 5 bases and the V segment lost 0 bases, leaving 8 bases of the junction unmatched.

This clonotype originated in a woman aged 45-65 years with active or convalescent COVID-19. Source material: peripheral blood. This chain uses TRBV4-3 with TRBJ2-5; 8 bases are a match to TRBD2. CDR3 sequence reads: CASSQDVAGRPETQYF. In DNA form, the CDR3 reads TGCGCCAGCAGCCAAGATGTAGCGGGGCGACCCGAGACCCAGTACTTC.